The following is a T cell receptor beta chain sequence with its context. Germline loops: CDR1 MNHEY, CDR2 SVGAGI. The CDR3 length is 15 residues. The V end lost 6 bases, the J end lost 0 bases, and 13 bases lay between the germline ends. Time point denoted: blood 2 weeks post-SBRT. Treatment meaning: 15 Gy SBRT to primary tumor, nephrectomy 4 weeks later. The repertoire was sequenced with immunoSEQ multiplex PCR; TCRdb's copy has only in-frame clones and lacks some. The sample gives 150,000 to 180,000 clones, roughly 87% of which show up once; 13% is in the top ten. This sample is part of a study of radiation and T cells in renal cell carcinoma. Across the whole study: Nephrectomy followed 15 Gy stereotactic body radiation by 4 weeks.

The source was blood, collected from a patient whose treatment included radiotherapy and nephrectomy. The TCR originated in a woman aged 45-65 years with renal cell carcinoma. The V and J genes are TRBV6-5 and TRBJ2-3; tentative D call: TRBD2 (6 bases). CDR3 coding DNA: TGTGCCAGCAGCCGCCTAGCGACTAGCACAGATACGCAGTATTTT. It codes for CASSRLATSTDTQYF.